This T cell receptor beta chain emerged from a study of blood T cell repertoires in COVID-19. For the study at large: COVID-19 samples collected from the United States, Italy and Spain covered acute and convalescent phases. T cells, B-cell-depleted T cells, or PBMCs supplied cDNA or gDNA.

Sequencing used immunoSEQ multiplex PCR; TCRdb keeps in-frame clones, though not all of them. The sample carries about 260,000 clones, 90% recorded once. Individuals aged about 18 to 100 years were recruited from roughly 22 US areas. Cohort assignment relied on participant-reported clinical history. Deletions cut 3 bases from V and 5 bases from J, with 8 bases between. Germline values: CDR1 MRHNA, CDR2 SNTAGT. The CDR3 loop spans 13 amino acids. This clone was picked up a small number of times. The chain recombines TRBV6-4 with TRBJ1-5, with D possibly being TRBD1 (6 bases). This clonotype originated in a man aged 50 to 59 who had been exposed to COVID-19. The sample taken for sequencing was PBMCs or T cells enriched from blood (not recorded which). The CDR3 here is CASSEQGDQPQHF. The CDR3, as DNA: TGTGCCAGCAGTGAACAGGGTGATCAGCCCCAGCATTTT.